This entry lists 4 T cell receptor beta chains sequenced from one sample in a study of blood T cell repertoires in COVID-19. Profiled with immunoSEQ multiplex PCR; TCRdb holds only in-frame clones, not every one. The repertoire holds approximately 350,000 clones, with 80% to 85% as singletons. The sample taken for sequencing was PBMCs or T cells enriched from blood (not recorded which). These receptors originate from a woman aged 45 to 65 who had recovered from COVID-19.

This clone showed up just a few times. The chain is built from TRBV19 and TRBJ1-2; D gene ambiguous. The V end was cut by 2 bases, the J end by 3 bases, with 16 bases between. Germline V gene lookup returns CDR1 LNHDA and CDR2 SQIVND (reference sequence). This CDR3 is 16 amino acids long. The CDR3 nucleotides read TGTGCCAGTAGTATATTGAGCGGTTGGTCCCACTATGGCTACACCTTC. Encoded protein: CASSILSGWSHYGYTF.

The genes are TRBV5-1 and TRBJ1-5, with 9 bases lining up with TRBD1. Germline lookup yields CDR1 SGHRS and CDR2 YFSETQ. CDR3 length: 15 amino acids. V lost 4 bases and J lost 4; bases outside the gene matches: 6. CDR3 amino acids: CASSKEGQGNQPQHF. As DNA, the CDR3 is TGCGCCAGCAGCAAGGAAGGACAGGGGAATCAGCCCCAGCATTTT.

The rearrangement joins TRBV9 to TRBJ1-2; TRBD1 agrees at 7 bases. The CDR3 spans 16 residues. V was clipped by 4 bases and J by 0 bases; unmatched bases: 9. Germline lookup yields CDR1 SGDLS and CDR2 YYNGEE. CDR3 coding DNA: TGTGCCAGCAGCCCGGGACAGATTACGACTAACTATGGCTACACCTTC. Amino acids: CASSPGQITTNYGYTF.

The chain combines TRBV19 with TRBJ1-2, with no clear D. Germline V gene data show CDR1 as LNHDA and CDR2 as SQIVND (reference sequence). CDR3 length equals 14 residues. Trimming took 8 bases from V and 0 from J, leaving 13 bases between them. The CDR3 DNA is TGTGCCAGTGGAGGAGGCGCCACTAACTATGGCTACACCTTC. It yields the protein CASGGGATNYGYTF.